This T cell receptor beta chain was recovered during a study of beta chain features in type 1 diabetes. On the study more broadly: Age and gender were similar between patients and healthy donors, as were cell yields. Study-wide points: Type 1 diabetes patients had moderately but significantly shorter TCRB CDR3s in all four CD4+ subsets.

This clone was recorded many times. Its antigen is unknown. Expressed TCRB transcripts were sequenced because the entire RNA isolate underwent reverse transcription. The data were produced by immunoSEQ multiplex PCR, yet TCRdb's version contains in-frame clones alone and is incomplete. In the table there are about 150,000 clones, approximately 13% of which are singletons. The TCR originated in a young man with type 1 diabetes. The sequencing input was central memory CD4+ T cells from blood.

CDR3 amino acids: CSVQQGSFMNTEAFF. CDR3 DNA: TGCAGCGTCCAACAGGGGTCATTCATGAACACTGAAGCTTTCTTT. The J gene is TRBJ1-1, the V gene TRBV29-1; 7 positions agree with TRBD1. The trim removed 6 bases at V and 0 bases at J, leaving 10 bases unmatched. Germline V gives CDR1 SQVTM, CDR2 ANQGSEA. The CDR3 extends over 15 amino acids.